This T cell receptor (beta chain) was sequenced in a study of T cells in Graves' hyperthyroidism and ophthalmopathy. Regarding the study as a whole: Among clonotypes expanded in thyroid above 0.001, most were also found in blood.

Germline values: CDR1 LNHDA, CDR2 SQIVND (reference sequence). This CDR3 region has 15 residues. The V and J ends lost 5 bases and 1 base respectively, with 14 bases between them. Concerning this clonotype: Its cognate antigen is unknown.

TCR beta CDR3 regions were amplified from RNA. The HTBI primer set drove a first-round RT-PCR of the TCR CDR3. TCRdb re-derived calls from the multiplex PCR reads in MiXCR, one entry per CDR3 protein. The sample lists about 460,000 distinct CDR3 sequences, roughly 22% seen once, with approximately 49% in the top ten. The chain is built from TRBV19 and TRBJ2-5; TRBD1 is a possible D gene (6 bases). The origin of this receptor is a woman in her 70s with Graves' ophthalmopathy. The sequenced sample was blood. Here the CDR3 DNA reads TGTGCCAGTAGTTTAACACAGGGTCCCCAAGAGACCCAGTACTTC. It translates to CASSLTQGPQETQYF.